The rows below give T cell receptor beta chains drawn from one sample of a study of regulatory T cells in long-lasting Graves disease. MiXCR was run by TCRdb on the multiplex PCR reads, yielding one entry per CDR3 protein. The sample has about 540,000 distinct CDR3 sequences; about 14% are singletons. A further study also used this sample, focusing on T cells in Graves' hyperthyroidism and ophthalmopathy.

The sequences come from peripheral blood mononuclear cells (PBMCs), collected at new diagnosis, from a patient treated with antithyroid drugs. These TCRs come from a man younger than 45 with Graves disease. The CDR3 runs from the conserved cysteine through the conserved F or W. The D gene is left open where the match is weak. Where a row states a size, it is once, few, many or the class of an expanded clone; other rows omit it.

V	length	D	J	size	CDR3	DNA
TRBV2	15	TRBD2	TRBJ2-7	many	CASKRTSGRAVEQYF	TGTGCCAGCAAAAGGACTAGCGGGAGGGCCGTCGAGCAGTACTTC
TRBV2	13	TRBD1	TRBJ1-2	many	CASTTTGRPGYTF	TGTGCCAGCACTACGACAGGGCGGCCTGGCTACACCTTC
TRBV30	15	TRBD2	TRBJ2-1	few	CAWSGGGGRSNEQFF	TGTGCCTGGAGTGGGGGGGGCGGGAGGTCCAATGAGCAGTTCTTC
TRBV27	16	TRBD2	TRBJ2-7	NA	CASSIAGTTFYNEQYF	TGTGCCAGCAGCATAGCCGGGACTACTTTCTACAATGAGCAGTACTTC
TRBV5-5	14	NA	TRBJ2-1	many	CASSFLGLYNEQFF	TGTGCCAGCAGCTTCCTAGGCCTCTACAATGAGCAGTTCTTC
TRBV27	16	TRBD1	TRBJ1-2	many	CASRQGAAGSNYGYTF	TGTGCCAGCCGCCAGGGGGCGGCGGGATCTAACTATGGCTACACCTTC
TRBV3-1	15	TRBD2	TRBJ2-3	NA	CASSLLAGTTDTQYF	TGTGCCAGCAGCTTGCTAGCGGGAACCACAGATACGCAGTATTTT
TRBV11-2	17	NA	TRBJ1-4	NA	CASSLGLGTTTNEKLFF	TGTGCCAGCAGCTTAGGGTTAGGCACGACAACTAATGAAAAACTGTTTTTT
TRBV30	15	NA	TRBJ2-6	NA	CAWSGLLSGANVLTF	TGTGCCTGGAGTGGCCTCCTCTCTGGGGCCAACGTCCTGACTTTC
TRBV12-3/TRBV12-4	15	TRBD2	TRBJ2-7	many	CASSLARTRGGEQYF	TGTGCCAGCAGTTTAGCGCGGACTAGGGGCGGGGAGCAGTACTTC
TRBV27	14	NA	TRBJ2-6	few	CASSLRVGANVLTF	TGTGCCAGCAGTTTGAGGGTTGGGGCCAACGTCCTGACTTTC
TRBV28	11	NA	TRBJ2-1	many	CASRRVTEQFF	TGTGCCAGCAGGAGAGTGACTGAGCAGTTCTTC
TRBV3-1	13	TRBD2	TRBJ2-3	many	CASSRAGEDTQYF	TGTGCCAGCAGCCGGGCGGGGGAGGATACGCAGTATTTT
TRBV10-3	11	NA	TRBJ2-7	NA	CAIRHDYEQYF	TGTGCCATCAGGCACGACTACGAGCAGTACTTC
TRBV5-1	15	NA	TRBJ2-7	many	CASSLTGSSSYEQYF	TGCGCCAGCAGCTTAACAGGGTCAAGCTCCTACGAGCAGTACTTC
TRBV27	16	NA	TRBJ2-1	many	CASSLAGGIRVNEQFF	TGTGCCAGCAGTCTCGCCGGGGGCATTCGGGTCAATGAGCAGTTCTTC
TRBV6-4	14	NA	TRBJ1-1	many	CASSEEDGNTEAFF	TGTGCCAGCAGTGAAGAGGACGGGAACACTGAAGCTTTCTTT
TRBV12-3/TRBV12-4	20	TRBD2	TRBJ2-2	many	CASRLGGLAGAFRDTGELFF	TGTGCCAGCAGACTGGGGGGACTAGCGGGAGCGTTTAGGGACACCGGGGAGCTGTTTTTT
TRBV10-1	13	NA	TRBJ2-7	few	CASSEYPTYEQYF	TGCGCCAGCAGTGAGTATCCGACCTACGAGCAGTACTTC
TRBV7-3	14	NA	TRBJ1-1	NA	CASSLMSGNTEAFF	TGTGCCAGCAGCTTAATGTCTGGGAACACTGAAGCTTTCTTT
TRBV7-6	16	NA	TRBJ2-6	NA	CASSPTVGSGANVLTF	TGTGCCAGCAGCCCCACGGTGGGATCTGGGGCCAACGTCCTGACTTTC
TRBV19	16	TRBD2	TRBJ2-3	NA	CASSMRLAPSTDTQYF	TGTGCCAGTAGTATGCGACTAGCGCCGAGCACAGATACGCAGTATTTT
TRBV7-8	15	NA	TRBJ2-3	many	CASSLGPIHTDTQYF	TGTGCCAGCAGCCTGGGACCGATACACACAGATACGCAGTATTTT
TRBV5-1	16	TRBD1	TRBJ1-6	few	CASSLTTGTGGSPLHF	TGCGCCAGCAGCTTGACAACCGGGACAGGAGGCTCACCCCTCCACTTT
TRBV10-3	14	NA	TRBJ2-7	many	CAISSVGSSYEQYF	TGTGCCATCAGTTCCGTCGGTAGCTCCTACGAGCAGTACTTC
TRBV20-1	18	NA	TRBJ2-5	few	CSARVKSWGTMGQETQYF	TGCAGTGCTAGAGTGAAATCGTGGGGGACAATGGGCCAAGAGACCCAGTACTTC
TRBV27	16	TRBD2	TRBJ2-7	few	CASSSPSGGRLYEQYF	TGTGCCAGCAGTTCCCCCTCAGGCGGGAGATTGTACGAGCAGTACTTC
TRBV6-1	14	TRBD2	TRBJ2-5	many	CASSRRLAEETQYF	TGTGCCAGCAGCCGTCGACTAGCAGAAGAGACCCAGTACTTC
TRBV7-2	20	TRBD2	TRBJ2-1	many	CASSLDRPLAGGPRNNEQFF	TGTGCCAGCAGCTTAGATAGGCCCCTAGCGGGAGGGCCAAGGAACAATGAGCAGTTCTTC
TRBV5-1	15	NA	TRBJ2-1	many	CASSPRNGGPGEQFF	TGCGCCAGCAGCCCGAGGAACGGGGGCCCCGGGGAGCAGTTCTTC
TRBV19	15	TRBD2	TRBJ2-3	few	CASIDSSGYTDTQYF	TGTGCCAGTATAGATTCTAGCGGCTACACAGATACGCAGTATTTT
TRBV7-8	16	NA	TRBJ1-4	NA	CASSLDRFSAAEKLFF	TGTGCCAGCAGCTTAGATCGCTTTTCGGCGGCAGAAAAACTGTTTTTT
TRBV24-1	15	NA	TRBJ2-5	NA	CATSVGGRVMETQYF	TGTGCCACCAGTGTGGGAGGCCGGGTTATGGAGACCCAGTACTTC
TRBV9	15	NA	TRBJ2-5	many	CASSVMGRGQETQYF	TGTGCCAGCAGCGTTATGGGCAGGGGCCAAGAGACCCAGTACTTC
TRBV29-1	15	NA	TRBJ1-5	many	CSVDNRVRRLQPQHF	TGCAGCGTTGATAACCGGGTCCGTAGACTTCAGCCCCAGCATTTT
TRBV20-1	13	NA	TRBJ2-7	many	CSARDGAEGEQYF	TGCAGTGCTAGAGATGGAGCGGAGGGGGAGCAGTACTTC
TRBV4-1	16	NA	TRBJ1-2	NA	CASSQEGSPGAYGYTF	TGCGCCAGCAGCCAAGAGGGTAGCCCCGGGGCGTATGGCTACACCTTC
TRBV12-3/TRBV12-4	14	TRBD2	TRBJ2-7	many	CASSWTSGRIEQYF	TGTGCCAGCAGCTGGACTAGCGGGAGAATCGAGCAGTACTTC
TRBV7-9	16	NA	TRBJ2-5	many	CASSVPGFFGGETQYF	TGTGCCAGCAGCGTTCCCGGCTTTTTTGGCGGGGAGACCCAGTACTTC
TRBV27	13	NA	TRBJ1-4	NA	CASSTLGAEKLFF	TGTGCCAGCAGTACCCTCGGGGCTGAAAAACTGTTTTTT
TRBV19	13	NA	TRBJ2-2	few	CATKLTNTGELFF	TGTGCCACAAAGCTAACTAACACCGGGGAGCTGTTTTTT